This T cell receptor (beta chain) was documented in a study of OX40 agonist ivuxolimab in advanced cancers. Turning to the study itself: Treatment of patients was with ivuxolimab, an agonistic anti-OX40 (CD134) antibody.

The repertoire was sequenced with immunoSEQ multiplex PCR; TCRdb's copy has only in-frame clones and lacks some. The data contain over 65,000 clones, roughly 92% of them singletons. This clone was found once. The sample was CD4+ or CD8+ T cells sorted from blood, taken in a trial of the OX40 agonist ivuxolimab. The sequence derives from an adult with an advanced solid tumor such as melanoma, head and neck, liver or kidney cancer.

The CDR3 reads CASSFGTGRSGYTF. DNA of the CDR3: TGTGCCAGCAGCTTTGGGACAGGGAGATCCGGCTACACCTTC. The chain is built from TRBV7-6 and TRBJ1-2, with 9 bases aligning to TRBD1. With 3 bases clipped from V and 8 bases from J, the junction kept 7 bases outside the gene matches. The CDR3 has 14 residues. Germline assignment: CDR1 SGHVS and CDR2 FNYEAQ.